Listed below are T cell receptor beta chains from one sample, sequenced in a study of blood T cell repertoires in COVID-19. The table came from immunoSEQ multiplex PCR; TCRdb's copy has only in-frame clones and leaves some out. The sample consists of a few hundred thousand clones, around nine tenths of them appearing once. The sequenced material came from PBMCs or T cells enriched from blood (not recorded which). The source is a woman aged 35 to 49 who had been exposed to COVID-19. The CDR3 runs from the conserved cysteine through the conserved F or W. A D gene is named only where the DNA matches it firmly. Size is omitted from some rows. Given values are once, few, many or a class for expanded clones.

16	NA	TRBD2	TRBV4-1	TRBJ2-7	CASSQVQSSGGYEQYF	TGCGCCAGCAGCCAAGTCCAGTCTAGCGGGGGGTACGAGCAGTACTTC
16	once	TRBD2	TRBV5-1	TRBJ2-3	CASRGLRGSYTDTQYF	TGCGCCAGCAGAGGCTTGCGGGGGTCATACACAGATACGCAGTATTTT
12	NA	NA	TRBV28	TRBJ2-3	CASSPGKDTQYF	TGTGCCAGCAGTCCAGGGAAGGATACGCAGTATTTT
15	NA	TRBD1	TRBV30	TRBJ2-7	CAWSVGRQGAREQYF	TGTGCCTGGAGTGTGGGGAGACAGGGGGCTCGCGAGCAGTACTTC
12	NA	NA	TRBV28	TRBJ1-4	CAALGSGEKLFF	TGTGCCGCCCTCGGTTCGGGTGAAAAACTGTTTTTT
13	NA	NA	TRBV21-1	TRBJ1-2	CASNPTGDYGYTF	TGTGCCAGTAACCCAACAGGGGACTATGGCTACACCTTC
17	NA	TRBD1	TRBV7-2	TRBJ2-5	CASSPKVRQGAKETQYF	TGTGCCAGCAGCCCTAAGGTCCGACAGGGCGCGAAAGAGACCCAGTACTTC
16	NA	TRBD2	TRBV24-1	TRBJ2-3	CATSDLAGENTDTQYF	TGTGCCACCAGTGATCTAGCGGGAGAGAACACAGATACGCAGTATTTT
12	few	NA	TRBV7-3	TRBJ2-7	CASSCSSYEQYF	TGTGCCAGCAGCTGCAGTTCCTACGAGCAGTACTTC
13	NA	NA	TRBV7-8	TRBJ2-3	CASSQEGRDTQYF	TGTGCCAGCAGCCAGGAGGGAAGAGATACGCAGTATTTT
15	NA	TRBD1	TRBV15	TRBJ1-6	CATSRGGQGNSPLHF	TGTGCCACCAGCAGGGGGGGACAGGGCAATTCACCCCTCCACTTT
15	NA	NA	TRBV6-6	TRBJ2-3	CASRDSGTSTDTQYF	TGTGCCAGCAGGGATTCGGGGACTAGCACAGATACGCAGTATTTT
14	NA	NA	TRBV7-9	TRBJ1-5	CASSLKGVDQPQHF	TGTGCCAGCAGCTTAAAAGGGGTCGATCAGCCCCAGCATTTT
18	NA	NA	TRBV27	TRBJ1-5	CASSEFGGPGAQNEPQHF	TGTGCCAGCTCGGAGTTCGGCGGGCCGGGTGCCCAAAATGAGCCCCAGCATTTT
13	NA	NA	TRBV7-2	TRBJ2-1	CASSLPPGAEQFF	TGTGCCAGCAGCTTACCCCCAGGGGCTGAGCAGTTCTTC
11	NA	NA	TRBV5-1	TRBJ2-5	CASSLRGTQYF	TGCGCCAGCAGCTTGCGAGGGACCCAGTACTTC
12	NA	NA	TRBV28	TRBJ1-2	CASSFFDRSYTF	TGTGCCAGCAGTTTCTTCGACAGAAGCTACACCTTC
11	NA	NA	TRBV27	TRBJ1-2	CASSFIKLPGF	TGTGCCAGCAGTTTCATCAAGCTCCCTGGCTTC
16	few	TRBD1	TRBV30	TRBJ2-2	CAWSAPGQGNTGELFF	TGTGCCTGGAGTGCCCCGGGACAGGGGAACACCGGGGAGCTGTTTTTT
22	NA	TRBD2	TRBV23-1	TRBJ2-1	CASRNDPRLAGVGRLTPHEQFF	TGCGCCAGCAGAAACGACCCGCGGCTAGCGGGAGTAGGTCGGCTCACCCCCCATGAGCAGTTCTTC
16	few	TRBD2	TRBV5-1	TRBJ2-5	CASSLGDGGAGETQYF	TGCGCCAGCAGCTTGGGTGACGGGGGGGCCGGGGAGACCCAGTACTTC
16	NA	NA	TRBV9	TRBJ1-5	CASSVGGDYGNQPQHF	TGTGCCAGCAGCGTAGGGGGAGATTACGGAAATCAGCCCCAGCATTTT
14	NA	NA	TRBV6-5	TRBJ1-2	CASSYSTQGYGYTF	TGTGCCAGCAGTTACTCGACACAGGGCTATGGCTACACCTTC
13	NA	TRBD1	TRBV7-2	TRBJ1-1	CARLGGEDTEAFF	TGTGCCAGACTAGGGGGCGAAGACACTGAAGCTTTCTTT
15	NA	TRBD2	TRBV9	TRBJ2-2	CASSVGGSSSGELFF	TGTGCCAGCAGCGTAGGCGGGAGTTCCTCCGGGGAGCTGTTTTTT
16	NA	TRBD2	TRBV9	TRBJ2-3	CASSVGPGRGEDTQYF	TGTGCCAGCAGCGTAGGGCCAGGGAGGGGCGAAGATACGCAGTATTTT
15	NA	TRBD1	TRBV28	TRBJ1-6	CASKTGTGPNSPLHF	TGTGCCAGCAAAACTGGGACAGGCCCCAATTCACCCCTCCACTTT
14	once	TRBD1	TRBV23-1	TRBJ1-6	CASKGRGINSPLHF	TGCGCCAGTAAGGGCAGGGGGATTAATTCACCCCTCCACTTT
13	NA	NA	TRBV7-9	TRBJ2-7	CASSRGYSYEQYF	TGTGCCAGCAGTCGAGGGTATTCCTACGAGCAGTACTTC
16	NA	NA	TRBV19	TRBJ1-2	CASSIRKSAGNYGYTF	TGTGCCAGTAGTATTAGGAAGTCGGCCGGGAACTATGGCTACACCTTC
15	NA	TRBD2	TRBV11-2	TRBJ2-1	CASSFRDYTYNEQFF	TGTGCCAGCAGCTTTCGGGACTACACGTACAATGAGCAGTTCTTC
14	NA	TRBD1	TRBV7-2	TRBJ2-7	CASSFGTGTYEQYF	TGTGCCAGCAGCTTCGGGACAGGGACCTACGAGCAGTACTTC
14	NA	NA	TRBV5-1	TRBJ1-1	CASSSGIRNTEAFF	TGCGCCAGCAGCTCAGGAATCAGGAACACTGAAGCTTTCTTT
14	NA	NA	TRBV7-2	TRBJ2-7	CASSFKGGAHEQYF	TGTGCCAGCAGCTTCAAAGGGGGGGCCCACGAGCAGTACTTC
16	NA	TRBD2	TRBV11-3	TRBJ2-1	CASSLGLAGSYNEQFF	TGTGCCAGCAGCTTAGGGCTAGCGGGCTCCTACAATGAGCAGTTCTTC
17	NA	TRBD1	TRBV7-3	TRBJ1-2	CASPEVKGQLINYGYTF	TGTGCCAGCCCCGAAGTGAAGGGACAGCTTATAAACTATGGCTACACCTTC
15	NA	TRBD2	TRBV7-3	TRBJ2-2	CASSLNSGLDGELFF	TGTGCCAGCAGCTTAAATAGCGGGCTTGACGGGGAGCTGTTTTTT
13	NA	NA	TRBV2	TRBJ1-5	CASKGQGNQPQHF	TGTGCCAGCAAGGGGCAGGGAAATCAGCCCCAGCATTTT
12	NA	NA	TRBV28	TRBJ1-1	CASLGMNTEAFF	TGTGCCAGTTTGGGCATGAACACTGAAGCTTTCTTT
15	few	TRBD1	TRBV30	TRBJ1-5	CAWSHRQGRNQPQHF	TGTGCCTGGAGCCACAGACAGGGGCGCAATCAGCCCCAGCATTTT
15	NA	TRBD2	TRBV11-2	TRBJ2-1	CASSLVGSGDKEQFF	TGTGCCAGCAGCTTAGTCGGTAGCGGGGACAAAGAGCAGTTCTTC